A selection of T cell receptor beta chains follows, all from one sample in a study of identifying expanded T cells in peripheral blood. The assay was immunoSEQ multiplex PCR, and TCRdb's table has in-frame clones only and misses some. The table has approximately 110,000 clones, around 89% seen once. Input material: blood. Receptor source: a person aged 18-69 years in good health. CDR3s include the opening cysteine and the closing phenylalanine or tryptophan. A D gene is named only where the DNA matches it firmly. The size entry is marked missing in some rows and otherwise reads once, few, many or a size class.

cdr3_nt: TGCAGCGTTGGAGGGACAGGGGGCACTGAAGCTTTCTTT
cdr3_aa: CSVGGTGGTEAFF
j_call: TRBJ1-1
clone_size: -
v_call: TRBV29-1
d_call: TRBD1

cdr3_nt: TGTGCCAGCTCACCACTTGGGACTAGCGGGGCGGAGGAGCAGTACTTC
cdr3_aa: CASSPLGTSGAEEQYF
j_call: TRBJ2-7
clone_size: -
v_call: TRBV18
d_call: TRBD2

cdr3_nt: TGTGCCGTAGCGTGGGGCTATAGCAATCAGCCCCAGCATTTT
cdr3_aa: CAVAWGYSNQPQHF
j_call: TRBJ1-5
clone_size: -
v_call: TRBV9
d_call: -

cdr3_nt: TGTGCCAGCAGCCTCTTGTTTCGGGCTATGAACACTGAAGCTTTCTTT
cdr3_aa: CASSLLFRAMNTEAFF
j_call: TRBJ1-1
clone_size: -
v_call: TRBV7-2
d_call: -

cdr3_nt: TGTGCCATCAGTCCAGGGACAGGGAAGGAACTTAAGCGCACTGAAGCTTTCTTT
cdr3_aa: CAISPGTGKELKRTEAFF
j_call: TRBJ1-1
clone_size: -
v_call: TRBV10-3
d_call: TRBD1

cdr3_nt: TGTGCCAGCAGCCCTGGGGGGGCCTACAATGAGCAGTTCTTC
cdr3_aa: CASSPGGAYNEQFF
j_call: TRBJ2-1
clone_size: -
v_call: TRBV7-2
d_call: TRBD2

cdr3_nt: TGTGCCAGCAGCTTCAGGGTGCCGTGGAGGAACGAGCAGTACTTC
cdr3_aa: CASSFRVPWRNEQYF
j_call: TRBJ2-7
clone_size: few
v_call: TRBV5-6
d_call: -

cdr3_nt: TGTGCCAGCATCCAGGGCAACACCGGGGAGCTGTTTTTT
cdr3_aa: CASIQGNTGELFF
j_call: TRBJ2-2
clone_size: -
v_call: TRBV5-6
d_call: -

cdr3_nt: TGTGCCAGCAGCTCCGCCGGAGTAGCGAGTAATCAGTACTTC
cdr3_aa: CASSSAGVASNQYF
j_call: TRBJ2-4
clone_size: once
v_call: TRBV7-2
d_call: -

cdr3_nt: TGTGCCAGCAGTGTGGGGGTGGGGAACTCCTATAATTCACCCCTCCACTTT
cdr3_aa: CASSVGVGNSYNSPLHF
j_call: TRBJ1-6
clone_size: -
v_call: TRBV25-1
d_call: -

cdr3_nt: TGTGCCAGCAGCCGGGGGGGCAATGAGCAGTTCTTC
cdr3_aa: CASSRGGNEQFF
j_call: TRBJ2-1
clone_size: -
v_call: TRBV6-5
d_call: TRBD2

cdr3_nt: TGTGCCAGCGACGGGGACAACAATGAGCAGTTCTTC
cdr3_aa: CASDGDNNEQFF
j_call: TRBJ2-1
clone_size: -
v_call: TRBV9
d_call: -

cdr3_nt: TGTGCCAGCAGTCCCGGGGACTACGAGCAGTACTTC
cdr3_aa: CASSPGDYEQYF
j_call: TRBJ2-7
clone_size: -
v_call: TRBV6-5
d_call: -

cdr3_nt: TGTGCCAGCAGCCCCCGACAGGGAGGGGGAACTGAAGCTTTCTTT
cdr3_aa: CASSPRQGGGTEAFF
j_call: TRBJ1-1
clone_size: -
v_call: TRBV7-2
d_call: TRBD1

cdr3_nt: TGTGCCAGCAGCCAAGGGGGACTAGCGGGGGGCCGGTACCAAGAGACCCAGTACTTC
cdr3_aa: CASSQGGLAGGRYQETQYF
j_call: TRBJ2-5
clone_size: once
v_call: TRBV5-4
d_call: TRBD2

cdr3_nt: TGTGCCAGCAGCGTAGGGGGGCGGCGCAGGGCTGCTGGAAACACCATATATTTT
cdr3_aa: CASSVGGRRRAAGNTIYF
j_call: TRBJ1-3
clone_size: -
v_call: TRBV9
d_call: -

cdr3_nt: TGTGCCAGCGCTGTACGACGGGTCTATAACTATGGCTACACCTTC
cdr3_aa: CASAVRRVYNYGYTF
j_call: TRBJ1-2
clone_size: once
v_call: TRBV6-5
d_call: -

cdr3_nt: TGTGCCAGCAGCTCGTACACCGGGGAGCTGTTTTTT
cdr3_aa: CASSSYTGELFF
j_call: TRBJ2-2
clone_size: -
v_call: TRBV7-2
d_call: -

cdr3_nt: TGTGCCAGCAGCCTAGGACAGGGGGCCTTTGAAAAACTGTTTTTT
cdr3_aa: CASSLGQGAFEKLFF
j_call: TRBJ1-4
clone_size: -
v_call: TRBV2
d_call: TRBD1

cdr3_nt: TGCAGCGTACCCTCGACAGTGAACACTGAAGCTTTCTTT
cdr3_aa: CSVPSTVNTEAFF
j_call: TRBJ1-1
clone_size: -
v_call: TRBV29-1
d_call: -

cdr3_nt: TGTGCCAGCAGTCAAGGGGACTACGGCGGGAGCTACGAGCAGTACTTC
cdr3_aa: CASSQGDYGGSYEQYF
j_call: TRBJ2-7
clone_size: -
v_call: TRBV27
d_call: TRBD2

cdr3_nt: TGTGCCAGCACACGAAGGGCAGATAGCAATCAGCCCCAGCATTTT
cdr3_aa: CASTRRADSNQPQHF
j_call: TRBJ1-5
clone_size: -
v_call: TRBV6-4
d_call: -

cdr3_nt: TGCGCCAGCAGCCAAGATAACAGCCGCCACTCTGGAAACACCATATATTTT
cdr3_aa: CASSQDNSRHSGNTIYF
j_call: TRBJ1-3
clone_size: -
v_call: TRBV4-1
d_call: -

cdr3_nt: TGTGCCAGCAGCCTCCTTAGGACGGGAGGCTACACCTTC
cdr3_aa: CASSLLRTGGYTF
j_call: TRBJ1-2
clone_size: -
v_call: TRBV6-5
d_call: -

cdr3_nt: TGTGCCAGCAGCTTAGGTTTGGCGGACATTCAGTACTTC
cdr3_aa: CASSLGLADIQYF
j_call: TRBJ2-4
clone_size: -
v_call: TRBV7-9
d_call: -

cdr3_nt: TGTGCCAGCAGCCTGCCGGGCCTTCAGCCCCAGCATTTT
cdr3_aa: CASSLPGLQPQHF
j_call: TRBJ1-5
clone_size: few
v_call: TRBV4-2
d_call: -

cdr3_nt: TGTGCCAGCAGCTTAGCGGGGACCTCGCCGGCTTTCTTT
cdr3_aa: CASSLAGTSPAFF
j_call: TRBJ1-1
clone_size: -
v_call: TRBV7-2
d_call: -

cdr3_nt: TGTGCCAGCAGCTCCCATAACCGGGACCTCAGTGAAGCTTTCTTT
cdr3_aa: CASSSHNRDLSEAFF
j_call: TRBJ1-1
clone_size: -
v_call: TRBV7-8
d_call: -

cdr3_nt: TGTGCCAGCAGTTACTCATTCGGGCTTATTGGCTACACCTTC
cdr3_aa: CASSYSFGLIGYTF
j_call: TRBJ1-2
clone_size: -
v_call: TRBV6-5
d_call: -

cdr3_nt: TGTGCCAGCAGCTTTCGGGGTACTAATGAAAAACTGTTTTTT
cdr3_aa: CASSFRGTNEKLFF
j_call: TRBJ1-4
clone_size: -
v_call: TRBV5-8
d_call: -

cdr3_nt: TGTGCCAGCAGTTTCCAAGGGTATAGCAATCAGCCCCAGCATTTT
cdr3_aa: CASSFQGYSNQPQHF
j_call: TRBJ1-5
clone_size: -
v_call: TRBV28
d_call: -

cdr3_nt: TGTGCCAGCACCGAACAGAACACCGGGGAGCTGTTTTTT
cdr3_aa: CASTEQNTGELFF
j_call: TRBJ2-2
clone_size: -
v_call: TRBV7-2
d_call: -

cdr3_nt: TGTGCCAGCAGCTTTCACCACTCGGCGCAGTATTTT
cdr3_aa: CASSFHHSAQYF
j_call: TRBJ2-3
clone_size: -
v_call: TRBV7-9
d_call: -

cdr3_nt: TGTGCCAGCAGCGCCCGGGGCAGAACGAACACTGAAGCTTTCTTT
cdr3_aa: CASSARGRTNTEAFF
j_call: TRBJ1-1
clone_size: -
v_call: TRBV7-9
d_call: -

cdr3_nt: TGCGCCAGCAGCCCGGCCGGCAGCCACACAGATACGCAGTATTTT
cdr3_aa: CASSPAGSHTDTQYF
j_call: TRBJ2-3
clone_size: -
v_call: TRBV5-1
d_call: -

cdr3_nt: TGTGCCAGCAGCGTACCAGGACCGGGGACTCTAAACACTGAAGCTTTCTTT
cdr3_aa: CASSVPGPGTLNTEAFF
j_call: TRBJ1-1
clone_size: -
v_call: TRBV9
d_call: -

cdr3_nt: TGTGCCAGCAGCCCAGAGCCCAATCAGCCCCAGCATTTT
cdr3_aa: CASSPEPNQPQHF
j_call: TRBJ1-5
clone_size: -
v_call: TRBV7-2
d_call: -

cdr3_nt: TGTGCCTGGAGTGGAAATAGCAATCAGCCCCAGCATTTT
cdr3_aa: CAWSGNSNQPQHF
j_call: TRBJ1-5
clone_size: -
v_call: TRBV30
d_call: -

cdr3_nt: TGTGCCAGCAGCTTTCGAATTGGCTCTGGAAACACCATATATTTT
cdr3_aa: CASSFRIGSGNTIYF
j_call: TRBJ1-3
clone_size: -
v_call: TRBV7-9
d_call: -

cdr3_nt: TGTGCCAGCAGCCAGGTCAGCGGGGGGGCACGGGAGCAGTTCTTC
cdr3_aa: CASSQVSGGAREQFF
j_call: TRBJ2-1
clone_size: -
v_call: TRBV4-2
d_call: TRBD2

cdr3_nt: TGTGCCAGTAGTATGGTATATGAAAAACTGTTTTTT
cdr3_aa: CASSMVYEKLFF
j_call: TRBJ1-4
clone_size: once
v_call: TRBV19
d_call: -

cdr3_nt: TGTGCCTGGAGGGCACAGAACCACCGGAACACTGAAGCTTTCTTT
cdr3_aa: CAWRAQNHRNTEAFF
j_call: TRBJ1-1
clone_size: few
v_call: TRBV30
d_call: -

cdr3_nt: TGTGCCAGCAGTTACCTTAGGAACACTGAAGCTTTCTTT
cdr3_aa: CASSYLRNTEAFF
j_call: TRBJ1-1
clone_size: -
v_call: TRBV6-5
d_call: -

cdr3_nt: TGTGCCAGCAATGTGGCAGGGCAAGAGACCCAGTACTTC
cdr3_aa: CASNVAGQETQYF
j_call: TRBJ2-5
clone_size: -
v_call: TRBV21-1
d_call: -

cdr3_nt: TGTGCCAGCGGACAGGGGGGGATGGATCAGCCCCAGCATTTT
cdr3_aa: CASGQGGMDQPQHF
j_call: TRBJ1-5
clone_size: -
v_call: TRBV7-9
d_call: TRBD1

cdr3_nt: TGTGCCAGCAGTGAACTGTACAGGGGAGCTTCTGGAAACACCATATATTTT
cdr3_aa: CASSELYRGASGNTIYF
j_call: TRBJ1-3
clone_size: -
v_call: TRBV6-1
d_call: TRBD1

cdr3_nt: TGCGCCAGCAGCCAAGGGGTCACTGGCGGGACAGGGTATGGGTACACCTTC
cdr3_aa: CASSQGVTGGTGYGYTF
j_call: TRBJ1-2
clone_size: -
v_call: TRBV4-3
d_call: TRBD1

cdr3_nt: TGTGCCAGCAGACGGACAGGGGGCCGAGAGACCCAGTACTTC
cdr3_aa: CASRRTGGRETQYF
j_call: TRBJ2-5
clone_size: -
v_call: TRBV7-2
d_call: TRBD1

cdr3_nt: TGTGCCAGCAGCTCCGAGACAGGGGGCGCCTGGGATACGCAGTATTTT
cdr3_aa: CASSSETGGAWDTQYF
j_call: TRBJ2-3
clone_size: -
v_call: TRBV11-3
d_call: TRBD1

cdr3_nt: TGTGCCAGCAGCTTAACACCCCCGGGACCTAATTCACCCCTCCACTTT
cdr3_aa: CASSLTPPGPNSPLHF
j_call: TRBJ1-6
clone_size: -
v_call: TRBV11-1
d_call: -

cdr3_nt: TGTGCCAGCAGCTTAGCTGACAGGGGGCGATCTGGAAACACCATATATTTT
cdr3_aa: CASSLADRGRSGNTIYF
j_call: TRBJ1-3
clone_size: -
v_call: TRBV7-8
d_call: TRBD1

cdr3_nt: TGCGCCAGCAGCCCCAAGACAGGGGGCGATCAGCCCCAGCATTTT
cdr3_aa: CASSPKTGGDQPQHF
j_call: TRBJ1-5
clone_size: once
v_call: TRBV5-1
d_call: TRBD1

cdr3_nt: TGTGCCAGCAGCAGAGAAGGGGGTCCCTACGAGCAGTACTTC
cdr3_aa: CASSREGGPYEQYF
j_call: TRBJ2-7
clone_size: -
v_call: TRBV11-2
d_call: -

cdr3_nt: TGTGCCAGCAGTGTCCAGCGCCGGGGAGCGACCACAGATACGCAGTATTTT
cdr3_aa: CASSVQRRGATTDTQYF
j_call: TRBJ2-3
clone_size: -
v_call: TRBV2
d_call: -

cdr3_nt: TGTGCCAGCAGAGATCCGGGCCCCGGGGTAGACATTCAGTACTTC
cdr3_aa: CASRDPGPGVDIQYF
j_call: TRBJ2-4
clone_size: -
v_call: TRBV6-5
d_call: -

cdr3_nt: TGTGCCAGCAGTCCCGGGACAGTGGCGAATCAGCCCCAGCATTTT
cdr3_aa: CASSPGTVANQPQHF
j_call: TRBJ1-5
clone_size: -
v_call: TRBV6-5
d_call: TRBD1

cdr3_nt: TGTGCCAGCAGCAAATTCCACGGGGAGCTGTTTTTT
cdr3_aa: CASSKFHGELFF
j_call: TRBJ2-2
clone_size: -
v_call: TRBV5-6
d_call: -

cdr3_nt: TGTGCCAGCAGCTTCCAGTCCTACGAGCAGTACTTC
cdr3_aa: CASSFQSYEQYF
j_call: TRBJ2-7
clone_size: -
v_call: TRBV7-9
d_call: -

cdr3_nt: TGTGCCAGCAGCTTAGGTTACTGGGACAGCACCTACGAGCAGTACTTC
cdr3_aa: CASSLGYWDSTYEQYF
j_call: TRBJ2-7
clone_size: -
v_call: TRBV7-8
d_call: TRBD1

cdr3_nt: TGTGCCAGCAGCTCCCACGGGACAGGGGACGGTGAAAAACTGTTTTTT
cdr3_aa: CASSSHGTGDGEKLFF
j_call: TRBJ1-4
clone_size: -
v_call: TRBV7-2
d_call: TRBD1